These T cell receptor beta chains were read from a single sample in a study of cytomegalovirus exposure and HLA in healthy donors. The assay was immunoSEQ multiplex PCR, and TCRdb's table has in-frame clones only and misses some. The sample carries about 190,000 clones, about nine tenths recorded once. Sequencing was carried out using PBMCs. The receptor set was obtained from a boy aged 2-9 years in good health and CMV-seronegative. Each CDR3 is given with its conserved first and last residue. The D gene is left open where the match is weak. A row's size may be missing; if present it is once, few, many or a size class.

J gene | clone size | D gene | V gene | CDR3 DNA | CDR3 protein
TRBJ2-7 | - | - | TRBV28 | TGTGCCAGCAGTTTAGTCAGGGGAGGGTACGAGCAGTACTTC | CASSLVRGGYEQYF
TRBJ1-1 | - | - | TRBV28 | TGTGCCAGCAGAAACTACAGGGCTAACACTGAAGCTTTCTTT | CASRNYRANTEAFF
TRBJ2-7 | few | TRBD2 | TRBV5-1 | TGCGCCAGCAGCTGGGGACTAGTCGGCTACGAGCAGTACTTC | CASSWGLVGYEQYF
TRBJ2-7 | - | TRBD1 | TRBV5-1 | TGCGCCAGCAGCCATCGGACAGGGCCCTACGAGCAGTACTTC | CASSHRTGPYEQYF
TRBJ2-7 | - | - | TRBV11-2 | TGTGCCAGCAGCCACTACACGGGGCAGTACTTC | CASSHYTGQYF
TRBJ1-6 | - | - | TRBV28 | TGTGCCAGCAGTTCCCCGGCCTGGGGGGGGGTCGCACCCCTCCACTTT | CASSSPAWGGVAPLHF
TRBJ2-7 | - | - | TRBV5-1 | TGCGCCAGCAGCTTGGTCGTATCCTCTTCGGGCTACGAGCAGTACTTC | CASSLVVSSSGYEQYF
TRBJ2-6 | once | TRBD1 | TRBV2 | TGTGCCAGCACCTGGGACAGGGGTTTCTTCGGGGCCAACGTCCTGACTTTC | CASTWDRGFFGANVLTF
TRBJ2-5 | - | - | TRBV29-1 | TGCAGCGTTGGAGGGCGCATGAAAGAGACCCAGTACTTC | CSVGGRMKETQYF
TRBJ2-1 | - | TRBD2 | TRBV29-1 | TGCAGCGTTGTTACTAGCGGGGCCAGCTCCTACAATGAGCAGTTCTTC | CSVVTSGASSYNEQFF
TRBJ2-3 | - | - | TRBV7-9 | TGTGCCAGCAAGGAGTTGGGGGCTAGTGATACGCAGTATTTT | CASKELGASDTQYF